This TCR beta chain comes out of a study of molecular identifiers for immune sequencing clone quantification (dated by TCRdb to the late 2010s). Regarding the research as a whole: For a replicate experiment, the RNA from either approximately 20,000 or 100,000 naive CD8 T cells was divided into five aliquots, and four of those aliquots went on to sequencing. This methods study benchmarked molecular-identifier clustering-based TCR repertoire sequencing (MIDCIRS) and TCR RNA copy counting, using CD8 T cells to do so. Results and caveats for the whole study, not just this receptor: The naive libraries included spiked-in Jurkat TCR RNA (fewer than eleven copies' worth), and this RNA is not part of the donor repertoire. Spiked-in Jurkat TCR RNA equivalent to a single cell was reported to be detectable even among over 800,000 naive CD8 T cells. Without barcode sub-clustering, chimeric consensus sequences inflated TCR diversity; chimeras reached as high as 47%. Highly expanded clone sizes could be underestimated because identical TCR molecules may share a barcode. Modeling estimated about three recovered TCR RNA copies per cell, compared with about ten by digital PCR, which implies 30% to 35% capture efficiency. In CMV-specific effector cells, clones with more than 20 RNA copies contained over 98% of molecules, whereas in naive cells such clones contained under 1% of molecules.

Libraries of naive CD8 T cells were built from around 18,000 to 910,000 sorted cells, with 10%, 30% or 50% of the purified RNA used. On a BD FACSAria II, naive CD8 T cells were FACS-sorted as CD8+CD4-CCR7+CD45RA+ and collected into RLT Plus buffer. To test detection sensitivity, Jurkat RNA equivalent to about eleven TCR copies was spiked into samples of roughly 18,000-1,000,000 naive CD8 T cells. Enrichment of CD8 T cells was performed with RosetteSep CD8+ T Cell Enrichment Cocktail and Ficoll-Paque, after which ACK red cell lysis was carried out. Note on this clonotype: Its binding antigen is unknown. Given a much more abundant clone one base away, this may be a read error. Without the conserved terminal phenylalanine or tryptophan, this CDR3 likely stems from a read error.

Sequences SGHKS (CDR1) and YYEKEE (CDR2) are obtained from the germline V gene (reference sequence). The CDR3 is 15 residues long, counting both termini. The kept DNA is CDR3 alone, 45 bases in frame from the first base. V loses 2 bases of germline sequence and J loses 5 bases, and the interval between the two ends is 14 bases. The library was produced with PCR. TCRdb shows the sequencer as Illumina HiSeq 4000. Bulk TCR libraries were made following a previously described method, with the TCR primers given in Table S5. Purification of total RNA was performed with the Qiagen AllPrep DNA/RNA kit. Before any analysis, reads coming from multiple sequencing runs of the same library were combined into one pool. The paper's data handling went like this. Reads were retained only if their TCR constant sequence matched exactly, and those retained reads were trimmed to 150 nt and grouped according to their 12-nt molecular barcodes. Reads in each barcode group were sub-clustered using a 15% Levenshtein threshold, and a quality-weighted consensus sequence was built for each RNA molecule. Non-functional sequences were removed, as were lower-count sequences one edit away from another. Based on fitting two negative binomial distributions, any barcode sub-cluster with under 20% of the maximum read count was discarded. TCRdb ran its own pipeline on the public reads, namely fastp trimming at Q25 and MiXCR clone calling, and kept in-frame beta chains. Identical CDR3 protein sequences are pooled into one entry, listed with their most common genes and DNA. The V and J calls shown here were made by TCRdb, not taken from the authors' results. The sample table records about 320,000 distinct CDR3 sequences; about 21% of these occur just once. Of the sample, 0.81% falls within the top ten clones.

The receptor comes from a human donor in good health. Some libraries in this study had Jurkat cell RNA spiked in. The V and J genes are TRBV5-5 and TRBJ1-5, with the D gene not confidently named. The sequenced sample consisted of naive CD8+ T cells from blood, with Jurkat cell RNA spiked in. Sample cell subset or site, as interpreted from the label and publication: FACS-sorted CD8+CD4-CCR7+CD45RA+ naive T cells. The CDR3: CASSLIGEVHQPQHL. Read as DNA, the sequence is TGTGCCAGCAGCTTAATAGGAGAGGTACATCAGCCCCAGCATTTA.